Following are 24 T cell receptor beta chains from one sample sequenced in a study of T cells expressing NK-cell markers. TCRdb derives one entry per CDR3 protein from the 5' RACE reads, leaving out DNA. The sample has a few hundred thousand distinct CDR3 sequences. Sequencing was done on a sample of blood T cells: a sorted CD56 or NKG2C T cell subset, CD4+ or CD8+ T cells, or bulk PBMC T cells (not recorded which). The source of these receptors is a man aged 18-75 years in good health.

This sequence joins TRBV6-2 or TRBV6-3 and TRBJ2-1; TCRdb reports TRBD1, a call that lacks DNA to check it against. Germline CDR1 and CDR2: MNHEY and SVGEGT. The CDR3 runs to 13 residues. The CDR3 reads CASSIPGENEQFF.

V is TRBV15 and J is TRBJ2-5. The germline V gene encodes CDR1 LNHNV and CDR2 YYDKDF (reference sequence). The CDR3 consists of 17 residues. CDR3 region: CATSRERTGKVQETQYF.

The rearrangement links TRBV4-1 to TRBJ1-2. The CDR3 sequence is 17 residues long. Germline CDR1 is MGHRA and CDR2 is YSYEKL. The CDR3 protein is CASSQDLWERRSYGYTF.

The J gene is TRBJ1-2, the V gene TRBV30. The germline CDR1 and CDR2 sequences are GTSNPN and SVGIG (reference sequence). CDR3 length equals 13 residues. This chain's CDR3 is CAWSDSQNYGYTF.

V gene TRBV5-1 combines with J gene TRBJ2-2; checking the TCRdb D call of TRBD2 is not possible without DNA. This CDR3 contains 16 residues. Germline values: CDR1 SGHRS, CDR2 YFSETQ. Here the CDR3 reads CASSLGLSSNTGELFF.

CDR3 in amino acids: CASSLALRRQENYNEQFF. This chain joins TRBV7-2 and TRBJ2-1; TCRdb proposes TRBD2, but this gene call is untestable without DNA. Germline CDR1 is SGHTA and CDR2 is FQGNSA. CDR3 length equals 18 residues.

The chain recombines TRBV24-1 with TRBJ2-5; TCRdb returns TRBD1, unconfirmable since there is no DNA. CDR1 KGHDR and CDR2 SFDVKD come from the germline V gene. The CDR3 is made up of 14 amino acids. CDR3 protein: CATSDPTVLETQYF.

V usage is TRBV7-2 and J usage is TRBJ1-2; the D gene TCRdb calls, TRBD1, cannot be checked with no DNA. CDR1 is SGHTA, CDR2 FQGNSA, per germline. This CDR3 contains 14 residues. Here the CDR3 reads CASSLGRAGGRYTF.

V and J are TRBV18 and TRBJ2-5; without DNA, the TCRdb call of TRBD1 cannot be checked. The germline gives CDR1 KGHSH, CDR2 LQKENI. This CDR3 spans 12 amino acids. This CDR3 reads CASSPRGETQYF.

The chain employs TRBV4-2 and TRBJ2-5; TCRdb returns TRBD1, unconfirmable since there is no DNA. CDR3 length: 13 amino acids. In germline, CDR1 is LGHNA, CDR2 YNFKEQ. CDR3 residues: CASRGGGQETQYF.

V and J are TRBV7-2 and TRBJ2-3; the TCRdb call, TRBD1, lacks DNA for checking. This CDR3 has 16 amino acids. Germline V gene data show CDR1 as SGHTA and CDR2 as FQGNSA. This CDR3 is CASSPLAAQGLSTQYF.

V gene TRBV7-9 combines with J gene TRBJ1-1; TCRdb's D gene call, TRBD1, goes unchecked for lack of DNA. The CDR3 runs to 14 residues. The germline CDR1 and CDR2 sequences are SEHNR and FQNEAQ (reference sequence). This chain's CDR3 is CASSGGQQNTEAFF.

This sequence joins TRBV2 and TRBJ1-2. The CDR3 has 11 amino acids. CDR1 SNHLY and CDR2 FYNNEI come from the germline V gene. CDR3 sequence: CASTVRDGYTF.

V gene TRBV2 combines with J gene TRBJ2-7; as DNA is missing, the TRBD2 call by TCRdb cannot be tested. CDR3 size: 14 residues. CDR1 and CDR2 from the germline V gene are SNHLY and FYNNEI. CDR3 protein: CASSDSWLAPEQYF.

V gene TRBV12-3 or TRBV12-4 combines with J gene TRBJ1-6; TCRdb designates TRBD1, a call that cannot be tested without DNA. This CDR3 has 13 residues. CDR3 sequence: CASRAQGRSPLHF.

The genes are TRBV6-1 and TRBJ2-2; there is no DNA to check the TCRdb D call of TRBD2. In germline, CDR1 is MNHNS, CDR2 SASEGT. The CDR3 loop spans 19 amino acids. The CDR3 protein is CASSARLAGGSSNTGELFF.

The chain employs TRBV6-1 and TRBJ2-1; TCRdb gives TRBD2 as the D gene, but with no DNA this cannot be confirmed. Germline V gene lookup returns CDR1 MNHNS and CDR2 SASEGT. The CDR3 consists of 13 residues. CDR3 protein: CASRAGGPDEQFF.

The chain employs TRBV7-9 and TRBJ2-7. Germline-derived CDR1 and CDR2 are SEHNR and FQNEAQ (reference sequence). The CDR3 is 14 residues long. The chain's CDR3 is CASSASGASGEQYF. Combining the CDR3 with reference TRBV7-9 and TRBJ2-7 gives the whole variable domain DTGVSQNPRHKITKRGQNVTFRCDPISEHNRLYWYRQTLGQGPEFLTYFQNEAQLEKSRLLSDRFSAERPKGSFSTLEIQRTEQGDSAMYLCASSASGASGEQYFGPGTRLTVT.

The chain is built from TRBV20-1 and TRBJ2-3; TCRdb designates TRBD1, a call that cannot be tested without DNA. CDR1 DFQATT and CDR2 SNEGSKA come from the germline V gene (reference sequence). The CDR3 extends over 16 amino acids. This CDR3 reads CSARDLKRWGKNTQYF.

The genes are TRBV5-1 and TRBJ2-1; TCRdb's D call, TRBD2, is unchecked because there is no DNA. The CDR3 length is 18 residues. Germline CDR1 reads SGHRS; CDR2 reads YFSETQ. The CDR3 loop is CASTPGLAAFFSYNEQFF.

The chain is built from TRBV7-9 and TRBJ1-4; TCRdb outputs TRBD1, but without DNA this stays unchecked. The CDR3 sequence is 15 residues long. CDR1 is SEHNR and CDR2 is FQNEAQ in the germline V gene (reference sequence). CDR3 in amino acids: CASSPGTGSGEKLFF.

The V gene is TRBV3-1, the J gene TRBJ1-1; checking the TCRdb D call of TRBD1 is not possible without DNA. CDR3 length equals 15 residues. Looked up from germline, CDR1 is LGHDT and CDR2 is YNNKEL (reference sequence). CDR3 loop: CASSQARKKGTEAFF.

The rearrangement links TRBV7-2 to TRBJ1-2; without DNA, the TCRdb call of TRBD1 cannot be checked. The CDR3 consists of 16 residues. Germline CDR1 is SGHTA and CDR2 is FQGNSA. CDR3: CASSLNRAGGNYGYTF. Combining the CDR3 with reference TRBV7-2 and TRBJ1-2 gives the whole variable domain GAGVSQSPSNKVTEKGKDVELRCDPISGHTALYWYRQSLGQGLEFLIYFQGNSAPDKSGLPSDRFSAERTGGSVSTLTIQRTQQEDSAVYLCASSLNRAGGNYGYTFGSGTRLTVV.

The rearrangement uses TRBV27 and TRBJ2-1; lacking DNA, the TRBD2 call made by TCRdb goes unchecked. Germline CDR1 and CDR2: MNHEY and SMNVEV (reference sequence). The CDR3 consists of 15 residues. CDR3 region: CASSLSGPRDNEQFF.